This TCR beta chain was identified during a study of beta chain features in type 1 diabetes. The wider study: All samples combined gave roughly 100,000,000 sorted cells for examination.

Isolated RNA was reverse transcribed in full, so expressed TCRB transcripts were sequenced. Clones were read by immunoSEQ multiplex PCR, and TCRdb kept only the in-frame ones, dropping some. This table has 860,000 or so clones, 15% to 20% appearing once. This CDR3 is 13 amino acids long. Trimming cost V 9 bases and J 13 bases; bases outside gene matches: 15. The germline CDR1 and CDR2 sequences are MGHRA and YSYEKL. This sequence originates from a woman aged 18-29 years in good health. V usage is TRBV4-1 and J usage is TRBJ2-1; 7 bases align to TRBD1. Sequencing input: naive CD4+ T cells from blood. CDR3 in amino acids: CASRHDRAPTQFF. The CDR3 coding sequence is TGCGCCAGTCGTCATGACAGGGCTCCTACTCAGTTCTTC.